This T cell receptor beta chain was captured in a study of T cell repertoires in cytomegalovirus infection. Whole-study context: Evidence of both CMV infection and a matching HLA type came from public TCR beta signatures. Study outcomes and limitations: What dominated the ex vivo response were HLA-C-restricted CMV-specific TCR beta clonotypes. Public TCR beta family frequency separated CMV-and-HLA carriers, including in an independent cohort.

About this clonotype: Its specificity is not known.

In TCRdb, the reads were re-called with MiXCR into one record per CDR3 protein. The repertoire holds some 240,000 distinct CDR3 sequences, with 15% to 20% as singletons. Sequenced input: CD8+ T cells from PBMCs. The receptor's source is a human donor in good health (CMV status not recorded). Some clones in this sample may be carry-over from other donors' samples.

CDR3 nucleotide sequence: TGTGCCAGCGGCGGGAGTCCTCTCGAGCAGTACTTC. Its translation: CASGGSPLEQYF. The chain couples TRBV11-1 to TRBJ2-7; TRBD2 matches 7 bases. There are 12 residues in the CDR3. Trimming cost V 8 bases and J 6 bases; bases outside gene matches: 7. Germline V gives CDR1 SGHAT, CDR2 FQDESV (reference sequence).